This T cell receptor beta chain was recovered during a study of human T cells and chemical hapten exposure. Study findings and constraints: In comparison with controls, expanded TCRs gave rise to a significantly larger number of large CDR3 similarity clusters.

Specified time point: patch test 3, about 24 weeks after DPC sensitization. Treatment: therapeutic diphenylcyclopropenone sensitization with weekly scalp DPC. There are many counts of this clonotype. The antigen is not known. Each cDNA molecule in the library carried unique molecular identifiers. In the original analysis: The median was roughly 100,000 TCRs per sample, ranging roughly 23,224 to 750,000. MiXCR, run by TCRdb on the RACE reads, gives a single entry per CDR3 protein. It is TCRdb's table, rather than the study itself, that gives the V and J calls and clone size. The sample includes 55,000 to 75,000 distinct CDR3 sequences, around 11% seen only once; the top ten take around 2.4%. The CDR3 sequence is 17 residues long. Germline V lookup: CDR1 KGHDR, CDR2 SFDVKD. V was pared by 4 bases and J by 0 bases, with 15 bases between.

The TCR originated in a man aged 25-45 years with alopecia areata. Some clones in this sample may be carry-over from other donors' samples. The J gene is TRBJ2-1, the V gene TRBV24-1; no clear D. The sample here was whole blood, taken in connection with sensitization to the hapten diphenylcyclopropenone (DPC). The CDR3 coding sequence is TGTGCCACCAGTGAACTTGGGTCGTGGGGCTCCTACAATGAGCAGTTCTTC. It is translated as CATSELGSWGSYNEQFF.